The rows below give T cell receptor beta chains drawn from one sample of a study of long-term antiretroviral therapy in people with HIV. The assay was immunoSEQ multiplex PCR, and TCRdb's table has in-frame clones only and misses some. The sample holds just over 35,000 clones; around 94% are singletons and the top ten take 3.6%. The sample here was unsorted PBMCs, taken 4.1 years after starting antiretroviral therapy. Receptors were obtained from a woman aged 45 to 65 with HIV. CDR3s include the opening cysteine and the closing phenylalanine or tryptophan. The D gene is left open where the match is weak. Clone size is given for some rows only: seen once, a few or many times, or a class if the clone is expanded.

TRBJ2-7,TRBV5-8,NA,NA,CASSADVYEQYF,TGTGCCAGCAGCGCTGATGTATACGAGCAGTACTTC
TRBJ2-3,TRBV5-4,NA,TRBD2,CASSLPGLAGGSTDTQYF,TGTGCCAGCAGCTTGCCGGGACTAGCGGGGGGGAGCACAGATACGCAGTATTTT
TRBJ1-1,TRBV19,NA,NA,CASSISWGNTEAFF,TGTGCCAGTAGTATTTCTTGGGGGAACACTGAAGCTTTCTTT
TRBJ1-6,TRBV14,NA,NA,CASSLNAANNSPLHF,TGTGCCAGCAGCCTTAACGCAGCCAACAATTCACCCCTCCACTTT
TRBJ1-1,TRBV29-1,NA,TRBD1,CSVFRPGGTEAFF,TGCAGCGTATTTCGACCAGGGGGCACTGAAGCTTTCTTT
TRBJ1-2,TRBV4-1,few,NA,CASSQGTRVLDGYTF,TGCGCCAGCAGCCAAGGCACAAGGGTCCTAGACGGCTACACCTTC
TRBJ1-6,TRBV14,NA,NA,CASSGTLGYNSPLHF,TGTGCCAGCAGCGGGACCCTGGGGTATAATTCACCCCTCCACTTT
TRBJ1-5,TRBV5-1,NA,TRBD1,CASRWSDRKNQPQHF,TGCGCCAGCAGATGGTCGGACAGGAAAAATCAGCCCCAGCATTTT
TRBJ2-1,TRBV11-3,NA,TRBD2,CASSQTSGGPLYNEQFF,TGTGCCAGCAGCCAGACTAGCGGGGGGCCACTCTACAATGAGCAGTTCTTC
TRBJ2-1,TRBV7-7,NA,NA,CASSISLGGEQFF,TGTGCTAGCAGCATATCCCTCGGCGGGGAGCAGTTCTTC
TRBJ2-2,TRBV5-1,NA,NA,CASSFTGTYTGELFF,TGCGCCAGCAGCTTTACAGGGACTTACACCGGGGAGCTGTTTTTT
TRBJ2-6,TRBV10-2,NA,NA,CASSEVLSGANVLTF,TGCGCCAGCAGTGAGGTCCTCTCTGGGGCCAACGTCCTGACTTTC
TRBJ2-1,TRBV7-2,once,TRBD2,CASSPKASGAGGWNEQFF,TGTGCCAGCAGCCCTAAGGCTAGCGGGGCCGGCGGGTGGAATGAGCAGTTCTTC
TRBJ2-3,TRBV5-1,NA,NA,CASSLGGNTDTQYF,TGCGCCAGCAGCTTGGGGGGGAACACAGATACGCAGTATTTT
TRBJ1-1,TRBV4-1,NA,NA,CASSQTVNTEAFF,TGCGCCAGCAGCCAGACAGTGAACACTGAAGCTTTCTTT
TRBJ1-4,TRBV30,NA,NA,CAWDQGVGEKLFF,TGTGCCTGGGACCAGGGTGTTGGCGAAAAACTGTTTTTT
TRBJ1-2,TRBV29-1,once,NA,CSVEGGGGYGYTF,TGCAGCGTTGAAGGGGGCGGTGGATATGGCTACACCTTC
TRBJ1-1,TRBV2,NA,TRBD1,CASSEQGAGVNTEAFF,TGTGCCAGCAGTGAACAGGGGGCCGGCGTGAACACTGAAGCTTTCTTT
TRBJ1-6,TRBV5-8,NA,TRBD1,CASSSGTGISPLHF,TGTGCCAGCAGCTCCGGGACAGGGATTTCACCCCTCCACTTT
TRBJ2-2,TRBV5-4,NA,NA,CASSSGNTGELFF,TGTGCCAGCAGCTCGGGGAACACCGGGGAGCTGTTTTTT
TRBJ1-4,TRBV27,NA,NA,CASSRVTGLNEKLFF,TGTGCCAGCAGTAGAGTCACAGGGCTAAATGAAAAACTGTTTTTT
TRBJ1-1,TRBV10-1,NA,NA,CASSEEGVNTEAFF,TGCGCCAGCAGTGAAGAGGGGGTCAACACTGAAGCTTTCTTT
TRBJ2-2,TRBV11-3,NA,NA,CASSLDGTLTGELFF,TGTGCCAGCAGCTTAGACGGGACGCTGACCGGGGAGCTGTTTTTT
TRBJ1-2,TRBV29-1,NA,NA,CSVGGRGDGYTF,TGCAGCGTTGGTGGGCGCGGTGATGGCTACACCTTC
TRBJ2-3,TRBV20-1,NA,NA,CSAGTPGTQYF,TGCAGTGCTGGGACCCCCGGTACGCAGTATTTT
TRBJ2-1,TRBV6-1,NA,NA,CASSDRDLAPALNEQFF,TGTGCCAGCAGTGACCGGGATCTAGCACCTGCGCTGAATGAGCAGTTCTTC
TRBJ2-2,TRBV10-3,NA,NA,CAISARGNTGELFF,TGTGCCATCAGTGCTCGAGGGAACACCGGGGAGCTGTTTTTT
TRBJ2-7,TRBV7-9,NA,TRBD2,CASSLEGGGAYEQYF,TGTGCCAGCAGCTTAGAGGGCGGGGGGGCGTACGAGCAGTACTTC
TRBJ2-2,TRBV19,NA,TRBD1,CASSLLPGQGGSGELFF,TGTGCCAGTAGTCTGTTACCGGGACAGGGAGGTTCCGGGGAGCTGTTTTTT
TRBJ1-6,TRBV25-1,NA,NA,CASSGQGYNSPLHF,TGTGCCAGCAGTGGCCAGGGCTATAATTCACCCCTCCACTTT
TRBJ1-2,TRBV4-1,NA,TRBD1,CASSQAGTTGLKGYGYTF,TGCGCCAGCAGCCAAGCCGGGACGACAGGGCTAAAAGGGTATGGCTACACCTTC
TRBJ2-5,TRBV10-3,NA,NA,CAMGGATETQYF,TGTGCCATGGGCGGCGCCACGGAGACCCAGTACTTC
TRBJ1-1,TRBV5-1,NA,TRBD1,CASSSGGQGGTEAFF,TGCGCCAGCAGCTCCGGAGGGCAGGGGGGGACTGAAGCTTTCTTT